This T cell receptor beta chain emerged from a study of cytomegalovirus exposure and HLA in healthy donors. The PCR employed 60 Vbeta primers together with 13 Jbeta primers. Data came from immunoSEQ multiplex PCR; TCRdb stores just in-frame clones and leaves some out. The top ten clones hold less than 3% of a sample with about 200,000 clones, under 70% of them seen once. At collection, donors were nominally healthy, but unrecorded immune exposures were probable. This CDR3 is 14 amino acids long. CDR1 and CDR2 from the germline V gene are LNHDA and SQIVND (reference sequence). V trimming: 6 bases; J trimming: 4 bases; junction bases outside the gene matches: 2.

The sequenced sample consisted of PBMCs. This receptor was identified in a man aged 35-49 years in good health and CMV-seropositive. The chain joins TRBV19 to TRBJ2-1, with TRBD2 matching over 11 bases. The CDR3 protein is CASRLAGDYNEQFF. CDR3 DNA: TGTGCCAGTAGACTAGCGGGGGATTACAATGAGCAGTTCTTC.